One and the same sample provided the 25 T cell receptor beta chains below, sequenced in a study of identical twins. From the 5' RACE reads, TCRdb called clonotypes with MiXCR, one entry per CDR3 protein. The sample records approximately 280,000 distinct CDR3 sequences, around 8.8% being singletons. These data were also reused for a study on yellow fever vaccine responses in identical twins.

Material: memory (CD45RO+) T cells sorted from blood. The receptor set was obtained from a woman aged 18-29 years in good health.

This clonotype was counted between two and nine times. CDR3 in amino acids: CSASSGEDGYTF. CDR3 bases: TGCAGTGCTAGCTCCGGGGAGGATGGCTACACCTTC. The chain employs TRBV20-1 and TRBJ1-2; D is unresolved. Trimming removed 3 bases at V and 6 bases at J, with 11 bases between. In germline, CDR1 is DFQATT, CDR2 SNEGSKA (reference sequence). The CDR3 has 12 residues.

This chain links TRBV3-1 with TRBJ2-2; D gene uncertain. Trimming took 10 bases from V and 7 from J, leaving 22 bases between them. The CDR3 has 15 residues. Germline V lookup: CDR1 LGHDT, CDR2 YNNKEL (reference sequence). CDR3: CATCQAPLNGGELFF. The DNA of the CDR3 is TGTGCCACCTGCCAGGCACCTCTAAACGGCGGGGAGCTGTTTTTT.

The table lists this clonotype with a few counts. The chain joins TRBV14 to TRBJ1-4; D unclear. This CDR3 contains 16 residues. The V gene lost 4 bases and the J gene lost 2 bases, with 14 bases spanning the gap. The germline CDR1 and CDR2 sequences are SGHDN and FVKESK. The DNA for the CDR3 is TGTGCCAGCAGCCTCCGGGTCCAGCCTACTAATGAAAAACTGTTTTTT. Translated: CASSLRVQPTNEKLFF. Filled out from reference TRBV14 and TRBJ1-4, the complete variable domain reads EAGVTQFPSHSVIEKGQTVTLRCDPISGHDNLYWYRRVMGKEIKFLLHFVKESKQDESGMPNNRFLAERTGGTYSTLKVQPAELEDSGVYFCASSLRVQPTNEKLFFGSGTQLSVL.

This clonotype appeared a few times. The V call is TRBV3-1, the J call TRBJ2-2; no clear D. The CDR3 totals 14 residues. Trimming cost V 3 bases and J 0 bases, with 5 bases left between them. Germline CDR1 LGHDT, CDR2 YNNKEL (reference sequence). For the CDR3, the DNA is TGTGCCAGCAGCCATAGAGCGAACACCGGGGAGCTGTTTTTT. Protein product: CASSHRANTGELFF.

This clonotype appeared a few times. The genes are TRBV28 and TRBJ2-1, with D unclear. Trimming pared 2 bases from V and 7 bases from J, leaving 15 bases between. Germline V gene data show CDR1 as MDHEN and CDR2 as SYDVKM. This CDR3 spans 15 amino acids. The CDR3 nucleotides read TGTGCCAGCAGTTTAGCACCTTCGCTGGAGAATGAGCAGTTCTTC. As protein: CASSLAPSLENEQFF.

The CDR3 DNA is TGCGCCAGCAGCCAAGCCGGGACGAATAATCAGCCCCAGCATTTT. Translated: CASSQAGTNNQPQHF. This chain links TRBV4-1 with TRBJ1-5; TRBD1 might be the D (5 bases). V gave up 1 base and J gave up 4 bases, with 11 bases separating them. The CDR3 has 15 amino acids. Germline lookup yields CDR1 MGHRA and CDR2 YSYEKL.

This clonotype was seen ten or more times. One end of the junction varies from germline; a read error may be responsible. The gene calls are TRBV4-2 and TRBJ1-6, with D maybe TRBD1 (5 bases). Germline CDR1 is LGHNA and CDR2 is YNFKEQ. The CDR3 is 13 residues long. The CDR3 DNA follows: TGTGCCAGCAGCCAAGATCTAGGCAGGGAAACTCTCTTT. This translates into CASSQDLGRETLF.

V is TRBV20-1 and J is TRBJ2-7, with 10 bases fitting TRBD1. The CDR3 is made up of 16 amino acids. The germline CDR1 and CDR2 sequences are DFQATT and SNEGSKA (reference sequence). The junction had 10 bases not matched to a gene; V was cut back by 3 bases and J by 2 bases. The DNA for the CDR3 is TGCAGTGCTAGTTTACCCGGGACAGGGGTTCCCTACGAGCAGTACTTC. Translated, it gives CSASLPGTGVPYEQYF.

This clonotype was counted between two and nine times. The V gene is TRBV27, the J gene TRBJ1-2; perhaps TRBD1 as D (5 bases). V dropped 3 bases and J dropped 4 bases, with 15 bases sitting between them. This CDR3 is 15 amino acids long. CDR1 is MNHEY, CDR2 SMNVEV, per germline (reference sequence). CDR3 DNA sequence: TGTGCCAGCAGTTTCGGCACCCGACAGACCTATGGCTACACCTTC. Translated, it gives CASSFGTRQTYGYTF.

The chain is built from TRBV29-1 and TRBJ1-1, with D tentatively TRBD1 (5 bases). V lost 4 bases and J 3 bases, leaving 12 bases between the germline ends. The CDR3 is made up of 13 amino acids. Germline V gene sequence: CDR1 SQVTM, CDR2 ANQGSEA. CDR3 DNA: TGCAGCGTTGGTCCAGGGACGCACACTGAAGCTTTCTTT. Protein sequence: CSVGPGTHTEAFF.

The chain is built from TRBV6-1 and TRBJ2-1, with a possible D match to TRBD1 (6 bases). V was cut by 3 bases and J by 4 bases, with 10 bases left in between. This CDR3 contains 14 residues. CDR1 MNHNS and CDR2 SASEGT come from the germline V gene. DNA for the CDR3: TGTGCCAGCAGTGACCGGACAGAGTACAATGAGCAGTTCTTC. This translates into CASSDRTEYNEQFF.

Ten or more counts support this clonotype. V and J are TRBV3-1 and TRBJ2-3, with no clear D. Germline V lookup: CDR1 LGHDT, CDR2 YNNKEL (reference sequence). CDR3 size: 17 residues. Between the trimmed V and J ends, which lost 0 bases and 1 base, there was a span of 14 bases. The CDR3 coding sequence is TGTGCCAGCAGCCAAGAAGCTTCTGGGTGGGGCACAGATACGCAGTATTTT. Encoded protein: CASSQEASGWGTDTQYF.

The V call is TRBV19, the J call TRBJ1-2; unclear D gene. Germline V gene data show CDR1 as LNHDA and CDR2 as SQIVND (reference sequence). There are 11 residues in the CDR3. V gave up 4 bases and J gave up 6 bases, with 6 bases separating them. The CDR3 DNA is TGTGCCAGTAGTACACTCAATGGCTACACCTTC. Protein: CASSTLNGYTF.

CDR3 amino acids: CASSQVGYNQPQHF. CDR3 coding DNA: TGCGCCAGCAGCCAAGTTGGGTATAATCAGCCCCAGCATTTT. The genes are TRBV4-1 and TRBJ1-5, with D hard to call. Germline values: CDR1 MGHRA, CDR2 YSYEKL. This CDR3 is built from 14 residues. The germline V and J ends were trimmed by 1 base and 4 bases, with 8 bases remaining between them.

The V call is TRBV24-1, the J call TRBJ2-3; D gene unclear. Trimming cost V 3 bases and J 1 base, with 4 bases left between them. Per germline, CDR1 KGHDR and CDR2 SFDVKD. This CDR3 has 13 residues. This CDR3 reads CATSDDGTDTQYF. The CDR3 DNA reads as TGTGCCACCAGTGATGACGGCACAGATACGCAGTATTTT.

This clonotype occurred many times. J is TRBJ2-1 and V is TRBV2; D is unclear. Looked up from germline, CDR1 is SNHLY and CDR2 is FYNNEI. This CDR3 has 15 amino acids. Between the trimmed V and J ends, which lost 3 bases and 4 bases, there was a span of 13 bases. Written as DNA, the CDR3 is TGTGCCAGCAGTGATTTAGGCCAATATTACAATGAGCAGTTCTTC. Amino acids: CASSDLGQYYNEQFF.

V gene TRBV20-1 combines with J gene TRBJ2-1; D could derive from TRBD1 or TRBD2 (5 bases each). The CDR3 is made up of 16 amino acids. CDR1 and CDR2 from the germline V gene are DFQATT and SNEGSKA (reference sequence). Trimming removed 0 bases from V and 4 bases from J, with 16 bases in between. The chain's CDR3 is CSARDRLGRMYNEQFF. In DNA, the CDR3 is TGCAGTGCTAGAGATCGGTTGGGACGGATGTACAATGAGCAGTTCTTC.

This clonotype was counted between two and nine times. The chain employs TRBV5-6 and TRBJ2-1; 9 bases align to TRBD2. CDR1 and CDR2 from the germline V gene are SGHDT and YYEEEE. The J segment lost 8 bases and the V segment lost 7 bases, leaving 13 bases of the junction unmatched. The CDR3 runs 15 residues. The DNA of the CDR3 is TGTGCCAGCCGGTCGGCGGGAGGGGCAAAGGATGAGCAGTTCTTC. It yields the protein CASRSAGGAKDEQFF.

This clonotype was observed a few times. This chain uses TRBV15 with TRBJ1-5; D may be TRBD1 (5 bases). Deletions cut 2 bases from V and 4 bases from J, with 12 bases between. The germline V gene has CDR1 LNHNV and CDR2 YYDKDF (reference sequence). There are 15 residues in the CDR3. In DNA, the CDR3 is TGTGCCACCAGCAGACCCACCGGGGGTAATCAGCCCCAGCATTTT. It translates to CATSRPTGGNQPQHF.

This clonotype was counted once. CDR3 loop: CASSLGTEQETQYF. CDR3 sequence (DNA): TGTGCCAGCAGTTTAGGAACAGAGCAAGAGACCCAGTACTTC. The chain recombines TRBV12-3 or TRBV12-4 with TRBJ2-5; D ambiguous. Trimming left V 1 base short and J 2 bases short, with 8 bases between. The CDR3 runs 14 residues.

J is TRBJ2-5 and V is TRBV27, with unresolved D. The CDR3 sequence is 12 residues long. Germline V gives CDR1 MNHEY, CDR2 SMNVEV (reference sequence). The CDR3, as DNA: TGTGAAGCCTGGGGAAGACAAGAGACCCAGTACTTC. Its protein product is CEAWGRQETQYF.

This clonotype was picked up a small number of times. V and J are TRBV20-1 and TRBJ2-7; D is unclear. This CDR3 comprises 11 residues. Per the germline V gene, CDR1 is DFQATT and CDR2 is SNEGSKA (reference sequence). V dropped 6 bases and J dropped 4 bases, with 10 bases sitting between them. This chain's CDR3 is CSAGPSYEQYF. The CDR3 bases are TGCAGTGCAGGGCCATCTTACGAGCAGTACTTC.

In this sample, this clonotype turned up many times. The chain links TRBV24-1 to TRBJ1-5; D is undetermined. Trimming removed 3 bases from V and 4 bases from J, with 6 bases in between. CDR1 is KGHDR and CDR2 is SFDVKD in the germline V gene. The CDR3 runs 13 residues. CDR3 region: CATSDAGNQPQHF. As DNA, the CDR3 is TGTGCCACCAGTGATGCGGGGAATCAGCCCCAGCATTTT.

This clonotype has a handful of counts. This chain uses TRBV3-1 with TRBJ2-1; D not resolved. CDR3 size: 14 residues. Trimming cost V 7 bases and J 0 bases, with 10 bases left between them. Germline V CDR1 and CDR2: LGHDT, YNNKEL (reference sequence). CDR3: CASKGQASYNEQFF. Written as DNA, the CDR3 is TGTGCCAGCAAAGGGCAGGCCTCCTACAATGAGCAGTTCTTC.

In this sample, this clonotype turned up many times. The chain employs TRBV3-1 and TRBJ1-2; 7 positions match TRBD1. J lost 8 bases, V lost 0 bases, and 9 bases had no gene match. This CDR3 spans 15 amino acids. In germline, CDR1 is LGHDT, CDR2 YNNKEL (reference sequence). The CDR3 loop is CASSQDAGGVGGYTF. Here the CDR3 DNA reads TGTGCCAGCAGCCAAGATGCAGGGGGAGTGGGGGGCTACACCTTC.